This T cell receptor beta chain was sequenced for a study of beta chain features in type 1 diabetes. Findings of the study overall: All four CD4+ subsets from Type 1 diabetes patients carried moderately but significantly shorter TCRB CDR3s.

All of the isolated RNA was reverse transcribed, so expressed TCRB transcripts were sequenced. Sequencing used immunoSEQ multiplex PCR; TCRdb keeps in-frame clones, though not all of them. Of 150,000 to 190,000 clones listed, about 9.3% are singletons. The germline V gene encodes CDR1 SQVTM and CDR2 ANQGSEA. This CDR3 comprises 15 residues. V lost 1 base and J 5 bases, leaving 14 bases between the germline ends. Note on this clone: The antigen remains unidentified.

The chain has TRBV29-1 and TRBJ2-2; possibly TRBD1 for D (6 bases). Sequencing input: central memory CD4+ T cells from blood. The TCR sequence derives from a man under 40 with type 1 diabetes. The CDR3 sequence: CSVEGGGRKTGELFF. DNA for the CDR3: TGCAGCGTTGAAGGAGGGGGAAGAAAGACCGGGGAGCTGTTTTTT.